This T cell receptor (beta chain) was retrieved from a study of beta chain features in type 1 diabetes. Points from the study as a whole: The naive, central memory and Treg TCRB repertoires looked more alike in patients than they did in healthy donors. Moderately but significantly shorter TCRB CDR3s were found in Type 1 diabetes patients in all four CD4+ subsets. The VDJ junctions of type 1 diabetes patients carried fewer insertions and more deletions.

One heparinised draw of blood, averaging around 100 mL, came from each donor. The sequenced template was cDNA made from the entire isolated RNA. Clones were sequenced by immunoSEQ multiplex PCR, and TCRdb holds only the in-frame ones, with some missing. The repertoire includes about 170,000 clones, approximately 7.8% of them detected once, and more than 0.75% sits in the top ten. About this clone itself: The antigen is unknown.

Germline V gene data show CDR1 as SEHNR and CDR2 as FQNEAQ (reference sequence). The V end lost 4 bases, the J end lost 0 bases, and 9 bases lay between the germline ends. CDR3 length: 15 amino acids. This receptor was taken from a woman aged 40 to 50 with type 1 diabetes. This chain links TRBV7-9 with TRBJ2-2; D perhaps matches TRBD1 (5 bases). Sequencing was done on a sample of central memory CD4+ T cells from blood. The CDR3 DNA reads TGTGCCAGCAGCTCAGACAGCGCGAACACCGGGGAGCTGTTTTTT. Its translation: CASSSDSANTGELFF.